There are many counts of the clone carrying this T cell receptor (beta chain). The germline V gene encodes CDR1 SQVTM and CDR2 ANQGSEA. After removal of 4 bases from V and 6 bases from J, the junction contained 5 bases not matched to a gene. The CDR3 is made up of 12 amino acids. In the original analysis: Estimates of nucleated cell counts were drawn from the amplification of reference gene primers. Sequencing used immunoSEQ multiplex PCR; TCRdb keeps in-frame clones, though not all of them. V, J and clone size were drawn from that table, and D and trimming were deduced from the DNA. The repertoire holds around 250,000 clones, around 86% seen once, with about 8.6% in the top ten. The sample originates from a study of blood T cell repertoires in COVID-19. Study at large: COVID-19 samples collected from the United States, Italy and Spain covered acute and convalescent phases. PBMCs, B-cell-depleted T cells, or T cells were the source of the cDNA or gDNA that made up the material.

Material for sequencing was peripheral blood. This receptor was obtained from a man in his forties or fifties with active or convalescent COVID-19. V gene TRBV29-1 combines with J gene TRBJ1-1; 7 bases agree with TRBD1. The DNA for the CDR3 is TGCAGCGTTGCACGACAGGGTTCTGAAGCTTTCTTT. Its protein product is CSVARQGSEAFF.